These T cell receptor beta chains were read from a single sample in a study of T cell repertoires in cytomegalovirus infection. MiXCR, applied by TCRdb to the reads, yields one record per CDR3 protein. The profile shows about 830,000 distinct CDR3 sequences, 32% of them singletons. What these receptors recognize is not known. This specimen consisted of cultured CD8+ T cells from PBMCs, obtained from culture after CMV antigen stimulation. The origin of the receptors is a human donor in good health (CMV status not recorded). Some clones in this sample may be carry-over from other donors' samples. Each CDR3 is given with its conserved first and last residue. Fields, in order: D gene, V gene, J gene, clone size, CDR3 protein, CDR3 DNA. The D gene is left open where the match is weak. Size values are once, few and many counts, or a class for expanded clones, and some rows have none.

d_gene: .
v_gene: TRBV27
j_gene: TRBJ2-3
abundance: .
CDR3aa: CASSLVGWPGHADTQYF
CDR3nt: TGTGCCAGCAGTTTGGTGGGGTGGCCAGGCCACGCGGATACGCAGTATTTT

d_gene: .
v_gene: TRBV28
j_gene: TRBJ2-5
abundance: .
CDR3aa: CASSIPTGAAGETQYF
CDR3nt: TGTGCCAGCAGCATTCCTACGGGGGCCGCCGGTGAGACCCAGTACTTC

d_gene: .
v_gene: TRBV9
j_gene: TRBJ2-1
abundance: .
CDR3aa: CASSVGGSSSYNEQFF
CDR3nt: TGTGCCAGCAGCGTAGGCGGCAGCAGCTCCTACAATGAGCAGTTCTTC

d_gene: .
v_gene: TRBV4-1
j_gene: TRBJ1-1
abundance: few
CDR3aa: CASSQDTLNTEAFF
CDR3nt: TGCGCCAGCAGCCAAGACACCCTGAACACTGAAGCTTTCTTT

d_gene: .
v_gene: TRBV6-5
j_gene: TRBJ1-2
abundance: .
CDR3aa: CANSGRDTNYGYTF
CDR3nt: TGTGCCAACAGTGGCCGGGACACTAACTATGGCTACACCTTC

d_gene: TRBD1
v_gene: TRBV24-1
j_gene: TRBJ2-1
abundance: few
CDR3aa: CATSDTDRGNEQFF
CDR3nt: TGTGCCACCAGTGATACGGACAGGGGTAATGAGCAGTTCTTC

d_gene: .
v_gene: TRBV20-1
j_gene: TRBJ2-1
abundance: .
CDR3aa: CSARRQGTYNEQFF
CDR3nt: TGCAGTGCTAGAAGGCAGGGGACATACAATGAGCAGTTCTTC

d_gene: TRBD1
v_gene: TRBV18
j_gene: TRBJ2-2
abundance: .
CDR3aa: CASSLPGQGRTGELFF
CDR3nt: TGTGCCAGCTCACTGCCGGGACAGGGACGCACCGGGGAGCTGTTTTTT

d_gene: .
v_gene: TRBV7-6
j_gene: TRBJ1-5
abundance: .
CDR3aa: CASSLGSKGKYSNQPQHF
CDR3nt: TGTGCCAGCAGCTTGGGATCTAAGGGAAAGTATAGCAATCAGCCCCAGCATTTT

d_gene: .
v_gene: TRBV19
j_gene: TRBJ1-1
abundance: few
CDR3aa: CASGPGTSMHEAFF
CDR3nt: TGTGCCAGCGGACCCGGGACAAGTATGCATGAAGCTTTCTTT

d_gene: TRBD1
v_gene: TRBV27
j_gene: TRBJ2-1
abundance: .
CDR3aa: CASSWTGMSGYNEQFF
CDR3nt: TGTGCCAGCAGTTGGACAGGGATGAGCGGCTACAATGAGCAGTTCTTC

d_gene: TRBD1
v_gene: TRBV7-2
j_gene: TRBJ1-4
abundance: .
CDR3aa: CASSLGEGAGDEKLFF
CDR3nt: TGTGCCAGCAGCTTAGGAGAGGGGGCAGGAGATGAAAAACTGTTTTTT

d_gene: TRBD2
v_gene: TRBV5-4
j_gene: TRBJ2-1
abundance: .
CDR3aa: CASSLTGGFNNEQFF
CDR3nt: TGTGCCAGCAGCTTGACGGGGGGGTTTAACAATGAGCAGTTCTTC

d_gene: .
v_gene: TRBV27
j_gene: TRBJ2-6
abundance: many
CDR3aa: CASSLGSYFYSGANVLTF
CDR3nt: TGTGCCAGCAGTTTAGGGAGTTATTTCTACTCTGGGGCCAACGTCCTGACTTTC

d_gene: .
v_gene: TRBV24-1
j_gene: TRBJ2-3
abundance: few
CDR3aa: CATSDLSDTQYF
CDR3nt: TGTGCCACCAGTGATTTGTCAGATACGCAGTATTTT

d_gene: TRBD1
v_gene: TRBV12-3/TRBV12-4
j_gene: TRBJ2-1
abundance: .
CDR3aa: CASSWGRGGFYNEQSF
CDR3nt: TGTGCCAGCAGTTGGGGGCGAGGGGGCTTCTACAATGAGCAGTCCTTC

d_gene: TRBD2
v_gene: TRBV6-4
j_gene: TRBJ2-1
abundance: few
CDR3aa: CASSDEGLAGARSYNEQFF
CDR3nt: TGTGCCAGCAGTGACGAGGGACTAGCGGGGGCCCGCTCCTACAATGAGCAGTTCTTC

d_gene: .
v_gene: TRBV7-8
j_gene: TRBJ1-2
abundance: .
CDR3aa: CASSLEGRRSYGYTF
CDR3nt: TGTGCCAGCAGCTTAGAGGGACGGCGAAGCTATGGCTACACCTTC

d_gene: TRBD2
v_gene: TRBV27
j_gene: TRBJ2-3
abundance: few
CDR3aa: CASRLAGYTDTQYF
CDR3nt: TGTGCCAGCAGACTAGCGGGCTACACAGATACGCAGTATTTT

d_gene: .
v_gene: TRBV6-5
j_gene: TRBJ1-5
abundance: few
CDR3aa: CASSSLRKSNQPQHF
CDR3nt: TGTGCCAGCAGTTCCCTCCGGAAAAGCAATCAGCCCCAGCATTTT

d_gene: .
v_gene: TRBV5-1
j_gene: TRBJ2-7
abundance: .
CDR3aa: CASSRPQETYEQYF
CDR3nt: TGCGCCAGCAGCCGCCCACAGGAGACCTACGAGCAGTACTTC

d_gene: .
v_gene: TRBV2
j_gene: TRBJ2-5
abundance: few
CDR3aa: CASPGPRGETQYF
CDR3nt: TGTGCCAGCCCGGGTCCACGTGGCGAGACCCAGTACTTC

d_gene: .
v_gene: TRBV7-9
j_gene: TRBJ2-1
abundance: few
CDR3aa: CAGGYEQFF
CDR3nt: TGTGCCGGGGGCTATGAGCAGTTCTTC

d_gene: .
v_gene: TRBV29-1
j_gene: TRBJ2-5
abundance: .
CDR3aa: CSTGAVKTQYF
CDR3nt: TGCAGCACGGGGGCGGTGAAGACCCAGTACTTC

d_gene: .
v_gene: TRBV12-3/TRBV12-4
j_gene: TRBJ1-5
abundance: .
CDR3aa: CASSPPADSQPQHF
CDR3nt: TGTGCCAGCAGCCCCCCGGCGGACAGTCAGCCCCAGCATTTT

d_gene: .
v_gene: TRBV27
j_gene: TRBJ2-7
abundance: few
CDR3aa: CASSIGGLLSYEQYF
CDR3nt: TGTGCCAGCAGTATCGGAGGGCTCCTTTCCTACGAGCAGTACTTC

d_gene: TRBD1
v_gene: TRBV27
j_gene: TRBJ2-1
abundance: .
CDR3aa: CASSLRTGPTNRGPGNEQFF
CDR3nt: TGTGCCAGCAGTTTAAGGACAGGCCCGACTAATCGGGGCCCTGGCAATGAGCAGTTCTTC

d_gene: .
v_gene: TRBV28
j_gene: TRBJ2-1
abundance: few
CDR3aa: CASSEWGPAYNEQFF
CDR3nt: TGTGCCAGCAGCGAGTGGGGTCCCGCCTACAATGAGCAGTTCTTC

d_gene: TRBD1
v_gene: TRBV6-5
j_gene: TRBJ1-2
abundance: few
CDR3aa: CASSRDRGGGYTF
CDR3nt: TGTGCCAGCAGTCGGGACAGGGGCGGTGGCTACACCTTC

d_gene: .
v_gene: TRBV11-2
j_gene: TRBJ2-2
abundance: many
CDR3aa: CASSSTLTGELFF
CDR3nt: TGTGCCAGCAGCTCTACCTTAACCGGGGAGCTGTTTTTT

d_gene: TRBD2
v_gene: TRBV11-3
j_gene: TRBJ2-1
abundance: few
CDR3aa: CASSLDGLAAGNEQFF
CDR3nt: TGTGCCAGCAGCTTAGATGGACTAGCGGCGGGCAATGAGCAGTTCTTC

d_gene: .
v_gene: TRBV13
j_gene: TRBJ2-2
abundance: few
CDR3aa: CASSTFTGELFF
CDR3nt: TGTGCCAGCAGCACCTTCACCGGGGAGCTGTTTTTT

d_gene: TRBD1
v_gene: TRBV5-6
j_gene: TRBJ1-2
abundance: .
CDR3aa: CASSVPGQGRYGYTF
CDR3nt: TGTGCCAGCAGCGTACCGGGACAGGGTCGGTATGGCTACACCTTC

d_gene: .
v_gene: TRBV7-3
j_gene: TRBJ2-2
abundance: .
CDR3aa: CASSSGEAGELFF
CDR3nt: TGTGCCAGCAGCTCCGGGGAGGCCGGGGAGCTGTTTTTT

d_gene: .
v_gene: TRBV15
j_gene: TRBJ1-1
abundance: .
CDR3aa: CATSRDRQVMNTEAFF
CDR3nt: TGTGCCACCAGCAGAGATAGACAGGTCATGAACACTGAAGCTTTCTTT

d_gene: .
v_gene: TRBV7-6
j_gene: TRBJ2-3
abundance: few
CDR3aa: CASTSPWRAGAADTQYF
CDR3nt: TGTGCCAGCACCTCACCCTGGAGGGCAGGGGCGGCAGATACGCAGTATTTT

d_gene: .
v_gene: TRBV7-2
j_gene: TRBJ1-6
abundance: many
CDR3aa: CASSPTDYYNSPLHF
CDR3nt: TGTGCCAGCAGCCCGACGGACTACTATAATTCACCCCTCCACTTT

d_gene: .
v_gene: TRBV10-3
j_gene: TRBJ2-1
abundance: many
CDR3aa: CAISDPRGAAYNEQFF
CDR3nt: TGTGCCATCAGTGACCCCCGAGGCGCGGCCTACAATGAGCAGTTCTTC

d_gene: TRBD1
v_gene: TRBV10-3
j_gene: TRBJ2-7
abundance: .
CDR3aa: CVISDYSRTGLIYEQYF
CDR3nt: TGTGTCATCAGTGATTATTCCAGGACAGGGCTCATTTACGAGCAGTACTTC

d_gene: .
v_gene: TRBV7-2
j_gene: TRBJ1-3
abundance: many
CDR3aa: CASSSFLEAGNTIYF
CDR3nt: TGTGCCAGCAGCTCATTCCTGGAGGCCGGAAACACCATATATTTT

d_gene: .
v_gene: TRBV9
j_gene: TRBJ2-1
abundance: few
CDR3aa: CASSVVNGGPSDEQFF
CDR3nt: TGTGCCAGCAGCGTAGTGAACGGGGGGCCCAGCGATGAGCAGTTCTTC

d_gene: .
v_gene: TRBV6-5
j_gene: TRBJ2-5
abundance: few
CDR3aa: CASRDGGSQYF
CDR3nt: TGTGCCAGCAGGGACGGGGGTTCCCAGTACTTC

d_gene: .
v_gene: TRBV7-9
j_gene: TRBJ1-2
abundance: few
CDR3aa: CASSLGGGDNYGYTF
CDR3nt: TGTGCCAGCAGCTTAGGGGGCGGGGATAACTATGGCTACACCTTC

d_gene: .
v_gene: TRBV6-1
j_gene: TRBJ2-1
abundance: .
CDR3aa: CASSGTGLWNEQFF
CDR3nt: TGTGCCAGCAGTGGAACGGGTCTATGGAATGAGCAGTTCTTC

d_gene: .
v_gene: TRBV6-2/TRBV6-3
j_gene: TRBJ2-5
abundance: few
CDR3aa: CASSRGLWAQETQYF
CDR3nt: TGTGCCAGCAGCCGGGGACTCTGGGCCCAAGAGACCCAGTACTTC